These T cell receptor beta chains were read from a single sample in a study of blood T cells in healthy people across ages. TCRdb processed the 5' RACE reads anew with MiXCR; each CDR3 protein has one entry. The sample lists fewer than 750,000 distinct CDR3 sequences, roughly 43% seen once, with approximately 23% in the top ten. Sequences were obtained from blood. Source of these receptors: an older man in good health. Each CDR3 is given with its conserved first and last residue. The order of the fields is V gene, J gene, clone size, D gene, CDR3 protein, CDR3 DNA. The D gene is left open where the match is weak. Size is omitted from some rows. Given values are once, few, many or a class for expanded clones.

V gene: TRBV7-7
J gene: TRBJ2-3
clone size: .
D gene: .
CDR3 protein: CASSPAGSGTTQYF
CDR3 DNA: TGTGCTAGCAGCCCAGCCGGCTCTGGGACGACGCAGTATTTT

V gene: TRBV13
J gene: TRBJ2-3
clone size: .
D gene: .
CDR3 protein: CASSPGTTSTDTQYF
CDR3 DNA: TGTGCCAGCAGCCCCGGGACCACAAGCACAGATACGCAGTATTTT

V gene: TRBV29-1
J gene: TRBJ2-7
clone size: .
D gene: .
CDR3 protein: CSVQGGGDCEQYF
CDR3 DNA: TGCAGCGTTCAAGGAGGGGGTGACTGCGAGCAGTACTTC

V gene: TRBV10-3
J gene: TRBJ2-7
clone size: once
D gene: TRBD2
CDR3 protein: CAISEAERDLYEQYF
CDR3 DNA: TGTGCCATCAGTGAGGCGGAGCGGGACCTCTACGAGCAGTACTTC

V gene: TRBV12-3/TRBV12-4
J gene: TRBJ2-5
clone size: .
D gene: TRBD1
CDR3 protein: CASSFFGTGSETQYF
CDR3 DNA: TGTGCCAGCAGTTTTTTTGGGACAGGGAGCGAGACCCAGTACTTC

V gene: TRBV7-2
J gene: TRBJ1-1
clone size: .
D gene: TRBD1
CDR3 protein: CASSLGTGIGTEAFF
CDR3 DNA: TGTGCCAGCAGCTTAGGGACAGGGATCGGCACTGAAGCTTTCTTT

V gene: TRBV4-3
J gene: TRBJ2-1
clone size: .
D gene: TRBD2
CDR3 protein: CASSQREGLFEQFF
CDR3 DNA: TGCGCCAGCAGCCAGCGGGAGGGCCTCTTTGAGCAGTTCTTC

V gene: TRBV7-2
J gene: TRBJ2-1
clone size: few
D gene: .
CDR3 protein: CASSAQGFTYNEQFF
CDR3 DNA: TGTGCCAGCAGCGCACAGGGATTTACCTACAATGAGCAGTTCTTC

V gene: TRBV12-3/TRBV12-4
J gene: TRBJ2-2
clone size: few
D gene: .
CDR3 protein: CASIPQTGELFF
CDR3 DNA: TGTGCCAGCATCCCGCAGACCGGGGAGCTGTTTTTT

V gene: TRBV5-1
J gene: TRBJ2-3
clone size: .
D gene: .
CDR3 protein: CASGLQGLPTDTQYF
CDR3 DNA: TGCGCCAGCGGATTACAGGGCCTCCCGACAGATACGCAGTATTTT

V gene: TRBV29-1
J gene: TRBJ2-7
clone size: few
D gene: .
CDR3 protein: CSVDGTGGSYEQYF
CDR3 DNA: TGCAGCGTTGATGGGACCGGGGGCTCCTACGAGCAGTACTTC